Shown below are 10 T cell receptor beta chains from a single sample sequenced in a study of T cell repertoires in cytomegalovirus infection. These receptors' antigens are unknown. A single record per CDR3 protein comes from TCRdb applying MiXCR to the reads. Of approximately 110,000 distinct CDR3 sequences detected, 42% appear once; the ten largest clones hold 74%. The material was CD8+ T cells from cultured PBMCs, obtained from culture after CMV antigen stimulation. These TCRs come from a human donor in good health (CMV status not recorded). Some clones in this sample may be carry-over from other donors' samples.

This chain joins TRBV19 and TRBJ1-2; tentatively, D is TRBD1 (5 bases). The CDR3 is made up of 15 amino acids. Trimming left V 3 bases short and J 4 bases short, with 15 bases between. The germline gives CDR1 LNHDA, CDR2 SQIVND (reference sequence). CDR3 protein: CASSMRDGDSYGYTF. The DNA for the CDR3 is TGTGCCAGTAGTATGCGGGACGGCGATTCCTATGGCTACACCTTC.

The V gene is TRBV6-2 or TRBV6-3, the J gene TRBJ2-7, with 8 nucleotides matching TRBD1. Germline CDR1 and CDR2: MNHEY and SVGEGT. The length of the CDR3 is 16 residues. The V gene end was trimmed by 0 bases and the J gene end by 2 bases; junction bases not matched to a gene: 6. CDR3 sequence reads: CASSYSRTGNPYEQYF. CDR3 nucleotide sequence: TGTGCCAGCAGTTACTCTAGGACAGGGAACCCCTACGAGCAGTACTTC.

In this sample, this clonotype turned up a few times. This chain joins TRBV7-6 and TRBJ1-1, with a weak D call TRBD1 (5 bases). Germline V gives CDR1 SGHVS, CDR2 FNYEAQ. The CDR3 has 14 amino acids. V shed 0 bases and J shed 7 bases, with 12 bases lying between them. The CDR3 nucleotides are TGTGCCAGCAGCTTAGCTGTGGGGGGGGGTGAAGCTTTCTTT. This sequence encodes CASSLAVGGGEAFF.

This rearrangement joins TRBV4-1 to TRBJ1-6; a weak D match, TRBD1 (5 bases). The germline V gene encodes CDR1 MGHRA and CDR2 YSYEKL. V was clipped by 0 bases and J by 7 bases, with 10 bases between them. This CDR3 is 15 amino acids long. The CDR3 spells CASSQDGAGNSPLHF. DNA for the CDR3: TGCGCCAGCAGCCAAGATGGGGCAGGGAATTCACCCCTCCACTTT.

This clonotype was detected many times. The rearrangement joins TRBV12-3 or TRBV12-4 to TRBJ1-1, with D perhaps TRBD1 (5 bases). There are 16 residues in the CDR3. Trimming removed 3 bases at V and 6 bases at J, with 20 bases between. The CDR3 nucleotides read TGTGCCAGCAGTTTGGGGCCCGGGCCAGGCGGGTCTGAAGCTTTCTTT. Its protein is CASSLGPGPGGSEAFF.

This chain joins TRBV29-1 and TRBJ1-2, with TRBD1 identical over 8 bases. CDR1 is SQVTM and CDR2 is ANQGSEA in the germline V gene. The CDR3 totals 11 residues. V was clipped by 4 bases and J by 7 bases; unmatched bases: 2. CDR3 DNA sequence: TGCAGCGTTGGCGGGACAGGTGGCTACACCTTC. Translated, it gives CSVGGTGGYTF. Looking up the rest from reference TRBV29-1 and TRBJ1-2 gives the full variable domain: SAVISQKPSRDICQRGTSLTIQCQVDSQVTMMFWYRQQPGQSLTLIATANQGSEATYESGFVIDKFPISRPNLTFSTLTVSNMSPEDSSIYLCSVGGTGGYTFGSGTRLTVV.

V usage is TRBV6-4 and J usage is TRBJ2-2; possibly TRBD1 for D (5 bases). The germline V gene encodes CDR1 MRHNA and CDR2 SNTAGT. The V gene lost 2 bases and the J gene lost 7 bases, with 11 bases spanning the gap. The CDR3 is 14 amino acids. CDR3 sequence reads: CASSDGASGGELFF. In DNA form, the CDR3 reads TGTGCCAGCAGTGACGGGGCCTCGGGCGGGGAGCTGTTTTTT.

The chain uses TRBV5-3 and TRBJ1-2; 7 positions agree with TRBD1. TRBV5-3 is identified as an open reading frame with a role that is uncertain. This CDR3 has 13 amino acids. Trimming cost V 8 bases and J 5 bases; bases outside gene matches: 9. CDR3 protein: CASSDRDPYGYTF. The CDR3, as DNA: TGTGCCAGCAGTGACAGGGACCCGTATGGCTACACCTTC.

The chain combines TRBV25-1 with TRBJ2-7; 7 positions match TRBD1. Germline CDR1 MGHDK, CDR2 SYGVNS. CDR3 size: 15 residues. Trimming took 2 bases from V and 4 from J; bases not matched to a gene: 8. CDR3 in DNA: TGTGCCAGCAGTGAAACGCCAGGGGGTAGGTACGAGCAGTACTTC. The encoded protein is CASSETPGGRYEQYF.

This chain connects TRBV12-3 or TRBV12-4 to TRBJ2-2, with TRBD2 matching 10 bases. Trimming removed 3 bases from V and 5 bases from J; junction bases left unmatched: 3. The CDR3 is made up of 15 amino acids. The CDR3 nucleotides read TGTGCCAGCAGTTTTTCTAGCGGGGGTACCGGGGAGCTGTTTTTT. Its protein is CASSFSSGGTGELFF.